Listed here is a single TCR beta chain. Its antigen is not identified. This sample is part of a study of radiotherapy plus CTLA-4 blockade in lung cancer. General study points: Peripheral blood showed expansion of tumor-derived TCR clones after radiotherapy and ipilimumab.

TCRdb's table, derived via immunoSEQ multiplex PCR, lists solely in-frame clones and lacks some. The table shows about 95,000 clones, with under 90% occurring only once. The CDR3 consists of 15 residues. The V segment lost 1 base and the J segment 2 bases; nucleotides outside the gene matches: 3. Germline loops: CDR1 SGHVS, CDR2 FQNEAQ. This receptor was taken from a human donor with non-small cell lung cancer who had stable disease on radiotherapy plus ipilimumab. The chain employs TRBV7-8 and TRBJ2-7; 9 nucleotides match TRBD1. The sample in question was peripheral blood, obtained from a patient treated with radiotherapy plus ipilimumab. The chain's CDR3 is CASSLVRDRAYEQYF. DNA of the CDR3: TGTGCCAGCAGCTTAGTCCGGGACAGGGCCTACGAGCAGTACTTC.